Following are 20 T cell receptor beta chains from one sample sequenced in a study of neurological immune-mediated disorders. TCRdb itself ran the 5' RACE reads through MiXCR, one entry per CDR3 protein. Of 55,000 to 75,000 distinct CDR3 sequences in the sample, roughly 2.5% were seen once. Sequenced: PBMCs. Every receptor here comes from a man aged 45-65 years with multiple sclerosis.

This clonotype was seen ten or more times. The chain couples TRBV5-6 to TRBJ2-1; perhaps D is TRBD1 or TRBD2 (6 bases each). The ends were cut back, 4 bases at V and 13 bases at J, with 30 bases in the middle. CDR3 length equals 17 residues. Per germline, CDR1 SGHDT and CDR2 YYEEEE. CDR3 in DNA: TGTGCCAGCAGCGCCCTGCTGGGGGGCTTAACCCGGGAGCCACAGTTCTTC. Its protein is CASSALLGGLTREPQFF.

This clonotype has ten or more counts. V is TRBV12-3 or TRBV12-4 and J is TRBJ2-1, with TRBD2 identical over 11 bases. CDR3 length equals 15 residues. V lost 5 bases, J lost 6 bases, and 6 bases stayed unmatched. Here the CDR3 reads CASSPTSGGGNEQFF. The CDR3, as DNA: TGTGCCAGCAGTCCTACTAGCGGGGGCGGCAATGAGCAGTTCTTC.

This clonotype was found many times. The gene calls are TRBV5-1 and TRBJ2-4, with D uncertain. The length of the CDR3 is 13 residues. Germline V gene lookup returns CDR1 SGHRS and CDR2 YFSETQ. Deletions cut 0 bases from V and 5 bases from J, with 6 bases between. In DNA, the CDR3 is TGCGCCAGCAGCTTGGGTGGACAAAACATTCAGTACTTC. As protein: CASSLGGQNIQYF.

This clonotype was seen ten or more times. The chain joins TRBV30 to TRBJ1-5, with D maybe TRBD1 (5 bases). Germline CDR1 reads GTSNPN; CDR2 reads SVGIG (reference sequence). V was cut by 5 bases and J by 3 bases, with 11 bases left in between. This CDR3 is 13 amino acids long. CDR3 amino acids: CAWGDGANQPQHF. CDR3 nucleotides: TGTGCCTGGGGGGACGGGGCCAATCAGCCCCAGCATTTT. The full variable domain, rest sourced from reference TRBV30 and TRBJ1-5, is SQTIHQWPATLVQPVGSPLSLECTVEGTSNPNLYWYRQAAGRGLQLLFYSVGIGQISSEVPQNLSASRPQDRQFILSSKKLLLSDSGFYLCAWGDGANQPQHFGDGTRLSIL.

The table lists this clonotype with many counts. The chain joins TRBV5-1 to TRBJ2-7; possibly TRBD2 for D (6 bases). Germline lookup yields CDR1 SGHRS and CDR2 YFSETQ. V lost 0 bases and J 1 base, leaving 8 bases between the germline ends. This CDR3 region has 14 residues. CDR3 region: CASSLVGLSYEQYF. The CDR3 coding sequence is TGCGCCAGCAGCTTGGTGGGACTTTCCTACGAGCAGTACTTC.

This clonotype showed up many times. The J gene is TRBJ2-3, the V gene TRBV20-1; D tentatively fits TRBD1 or TRBD2 (7 bases each). The CDR3 spans 13 residues. Germline loops: CDR1 DFQATT, CDR2 SNEGSKA (reference sequence). The ends were cut back, 5 bases at V and 3 bases at J, with 12 bases in the middle. CDR3 loop: CSAPGGGTDTQYF. The CDR3 DNA follows: TGCAGTGCTCCAGGGGGGGGGACAGATACGCAGTATTTT.

At least ten counts were recorded for this clonotype. The germline gene is not matched at one end of the junction; a read error may be the cause. The rearrangement uses TRBV7-2 and TRBJ2-3; 7 bases match TRBD2. This CDR3 is built from 13 residues. From germline, CDR1 is SGHTA and CDR2 FQGNSA. The CDR3 DNA is TGTGCCAGCAGCCTAGCGGAGACTAATACGCAGTATTTT. Translated: CASSLAETNTQYF.

This clonotype has ten or more counts. The V and J genes are TRBV20-1 and TRBJ1-2; 9 nucleotides align to TRBD1. J was trimmed by 9 bases and V by 1 base; bases with no gene match: 18. This CDR3 has 17 amino acids. CDR1 is DFQATT and CDR2 is SNEGSKA in the germline V gene (reference sequence). The chain's CDR3 is CSARGRRGGGTGISYTF. In DNA form, the CDR3 reads TGCAGTGCTAGAGGGAGGCGAGGAGGGGGGACAGGGATTAGCTACACCTTC.

This clonotype was seen many times. The V call is TRBV7-2, the J call TRBJ2-7; weak D call: TRBD1 (5 bases). V lost 4 bases, J lost 9 bases, and 13 bases lay in between. Germline CDR1 reads SGHTA; CDR2 reads FQGNSA. This CDR3 has 12 residues. The CDR3 DNA reads TGTGCCAGCAGCTCTTACCAGGGATCGCAGTACTTC. This encodes CASSSYQGSQYF.

This clonotype was seen many times. The chain is built from TRBV5-1 and TRBJ1-3; tentative D call: TRBD1 (5 bases). V lost 0 bases and J 2 bases, leaving 6 bases between the germline ends. CDR1 and CDR2 (germline): SGHRS, YFSETQ. CDR3 length: 14 amino acids. In DNA form, the CDR3 reads TGCGCCAGCAGCTTGGAACAGGCTGGAAACACCATATATTTT. It specifies CASSLEQAGNTIYF.

This clonotype was counted ten times or more. Here the CDR3 reads CATGRTGDTDTQYF. The CDR3, as DNA: TGTGCCACGGGGCGGACAGGGGACACAGATACGCAGTATTTT. The V call is TRBV24-1, the J call TRBJ2-3; 9 positions match TRBD1. This CDR3 contains 14 residues. The germline CDR1 and CDR2 sequences are KGHDR and SFDVKD. With 10 bases clipped from V and 2 bases from J, the junction kept 6 bases outside the gene matches.

This clonotype was detected many times. The chain combines TRBV7-2 with TRBJ2-3; 13 nucleotides match TRBD2. Trimming cost V 4 bases and J 6 bases; bases outside gene matches: 1. Per the germline V gene, CDR1 is SGHTA and CDR2 is FQGNSA. This CDR3 has 14 residues. In DNA, the CDR3 is TGTGCCAGCAGCTCGGGACTAGCGGGGGATACGCAGTATTTT. Translated: CASSSGLAGDTQYF.

The sample holds many counts of this clonotype. The rearrangement uses TRBV9 and TRBJ1-6, with D unclear. Trimming took off 1 base at V and 6 bases at J, with 11 bases between the two ends. This CDR3 has 15 amino acids. Germline V gene sequence: CDR1 SGDLS, CDR2 YYNGEE. Written as DNA, the CDR3 is TGTGCCAGCAGCGTACACGACACAATTAATTCACCCCTCCACTTT. This encodes CASSVHDTINSPLHF.

This clonotype showed up many times. The chain joins TRBV7-2 to TRBJ2-1; perhaps D is TRBD1 or TRBD2 (5 bases each). CDR1 SGHTA and CDR2 FQGNSA come from the germline V gene. The CDR3 has 16 residues. Between the trimmed V and J ends, which lost 3 bases and 4 bases, there was a span of 16 bases. This CDR3 reads CASSFGTGRGYNEQFF. The CDR3 coding sequence is TGTGCCAGCAGCTTTGGAACGGGACGGGGATACAATGAGCAGTTCTTC.

This clonotype was seen repeatedly, ten times or more. This chain connects TRBV5-1 to TRBJ2-7; TRBD1 might be the D (6 bases). V dropped 4 bases and J dropped 0 bases, with 11 bases sitting between them. CDR1 and CDR2 from the germline V gene are SGHRS and YFSETQ. The CDR3 has 14 amino acids. CDR3 residues: CASSADSNSYEQYF. The CDR3 region has the DNA TGCGCCAGCAGCGCGGACAGCAACTCCTACGAGCAGTACTTC.

Ten or more counts support this clonotype. The gene calls are TRBV9 and TRBJ1-2, with 8 bases matching TRBD1. The CDR3 sequence is 13 residues long. Germline loops: CDR1 SGDLS, CDR2 YYNGEE. V lost 4 bases to trimming and J lost 6 bases; unmatched junction nucleotides: 5. The CDR3 DNA reads as TGTGCCAGCAGCCACATCAGGGGGCATGGCTACACCTTC. Residues: CASSHIRGHGYTF.

This clonotype was seen many times. Written as DNA, the CDR3 is TGCGCCAGCAGCTTGTATCCGGGACAAACGCAGTATTTT. Translated, it gives CASSLYPGQTQYF. The rearrangement links TRBV5-1 to TRBJ2-3; a weak D match, TRBD1 (6 bases). Trimming took 1 base from V and 9 from J, leaving 12 bases between them. CDR1 and CDR2 from the germline V gene are SGHRS and YFSETQ. The CDR3 consists of 13 residues.

This clonotype was recorded at least ten times. The V call is TRBV7-2, the J call TRBJ1-1; D is unresolved. V was clipped by 5 bases and J by 5 bases, with 12 bases between them. The CDR3 is 13 residues long. Germline V gene lookup returns CDR1 SGHTA and CDR2 FQGNSA. In nucleotides, the CDR3 is TGTGCCAGCAGCCAAGTGGTGCGGACTGAAGCTTTCTTT. It yields the protein CASSQVVRTEAFF.

There are many counts of this clonotype. The chain is built from TRBV18 and TRBJ1-5; a weak D match, TRBD1 (5 bases). Between the trimmed V and J ends, which lost 3 bases and 6 bases, there was a span of 18 bases. This CDR3 is built from 16 residues. Germline V gene lookup returns CDR1 KGHSH and CDR2 LQKENI. This chain's CDR3 is CASSPSRQGAGQPQHF. The CDR3 nucleotides read TGTGCCAGCTCACCGTCCCGACAAGGGGCGGGTCAGCCCCAGCATTTT.

In its sample, this clonotype was seen many times. V is TRBV3-1 and J is TRBJ2-5; the D gene is possibly TRBD1 (5 bases). This CDR3 contains 15 residues. Trimming removed 3 bases at V and 2 bases at J, with 13 bases between. The germline gives CDR1 LGHDT, CDR2 YNNKEL (reference sequence). CDR3 region: CASSHPPAGQETQYF. DNA for the CDR3: TGTGCCAGCAGCCACCCCCCGGCAGGGCAAGAGACCCAGTACTTC.